The rows below give T cell receptor beta chains drawn from one sample of a study of CD8+CD57+ T cells in acquired aplastic anemia. TCRdb redid the calling of the reads with MiXCR, one entry per CDR3 protein. This table holds about 160,000 distinct CDR3 sequences, 71% found once. The sequencing sample was made of sorted CD4+, CD8+, or CD8+CD57+ T cells (not recorded which) from PBMCs. These receptors were collected from a human donor with aplastic anemia. Both conserved end residues are part of each CDR3. Each record gives: clone size, V gene, D gene, J gene, CDR3 DNA, CDR3 protein. A D gene is named only where the DNA matches it firmly. Some rows have no size entry. The others give once, few or many, or a class for an expanded clone.

clone size: -
V gene: TRBV2
D gene: -
J gene: TRBJ2-3
CDR3 DNA: TGTGCCAGCAGTGAAGGGGTCGGCGGGATGAACACAGATACGCAGTATTTT
CDR3 protein: CASSEGVGGMNTDTQYF

clone size: -
V gene: TRBV19
D gene: TRBD1
J gene: TRBJ2-7
CDR3 DNA: TGTGCCAGTAGCGGGACAGCAACCACCTACGAGCAGTACTTC
CDR3 protein: CASSGTATTYEQYF

clone size: once
V gene: TRBV24-1
D gene: TRBD1
J gene: TRBJ2-1
CDR3 DNA: TGTGCCACCAGTGACTACGACAGGGGGCCCTACAATGAGCAGTTCTTC
CDR3 protein: CATSDYDRGPYNEQFF

clone size: many
V gene: TRBV20-1
D gene: TRBD2
J gene: TRBJ2-7
CDR3 DNA: TGCAGTGCTAGAGATGTTATAACGGGAGGGGTCTACGAGCAGTACTTC
CDR3 protein: CSARDVITGGVYEQYF

clone size: once
V gene: TRBV29-1
D gene: -
J gene: TRBJ2-7
CDR3 DNA: TGCAGCGTTGAGGCGGCCCATTCCTACGAGCAGTACTTC
CDR3 protein: CSVEAAHSYEQYF

clone size: -
V gene: TRBV20-1
D gene: -
J gene: TRBJ1-1
CDR3 DNA: TGCAGTCTCAAGGCGGGAGTTGACACTGAAGCTTTCTTT
CDR3 protein: CSLKAGVDTEAFF

clone size: -
V gene: TRBV12-5
D gene: -
J gene: TRBJ2-5
CDR3 DNA: TGTGCTAGTGGTTTGGGGGTTGGTGTTGGGGAGACCCAGTACTTC
CDR3 protein: CASGLGVGVGETQYF

clone size: -
V gene: TRBV25-1
D gene: TRBD2
J gene: TRBJ2-2
CDR3 DNA: TGTGCCAGCAGTGAGGACGGGGGGGCCACCGGGGAGCTGTTTTTT
CDR3 protein: CASSEDGGATGELFF

clone size: -
V gene: TRBV30
D gene: -
J gene: TRBJ1-5
CDR3 DNA: TGTGCCTGGGGGAACGTGGGCCAGCCCCAGCATTTT
CDR3 protein: CAWGNVGQPQHF

clone size: -
V gene: TRBV7-9
D gene: -
J gene: TRBJ2-7
CDR3 DNA: TGTGCCAGCAGCAGGGGCATCTCCTACGAGCAGTACTTC
CDR3 protein: CASSRGISYEQYF

clone size: once
V gene: TRBV7-3
D gene: -
J gene: TRBJ2-1
CDR3 DNA: TGTGCCAGCAGCTTTCTGGGTACCTACAATGAGCAGTTCTTC
CDR3 protein: CASSFLGTYNEQFF

clone size: -
V gene: TRBV7-2
D gene: TRBD1
J gene: TRBJ1-2
CDR3 DNA: TGTGCCAGCAGCTTAGCGGGGGGACAGGTCTATGGCTACACCTTC
CDR3 protein: CASSLAGGQVYGYTF

clone size: -
V gene: TRBV5-5
D gene: TRBD1
J gene: TRBJ2-7
CDR3 DNA: TGTGCCAGCAGATCGGGACAGGGGACCTACGAGCAGTACTTC
CDR3 protein: CASRSGQGTYEQYF

clone size: -
V gene: TRBV6-5
D gene: -
J gene: TRBJ1-3
CDR3 DNA: TGTGCCAGCAGTTTTGAATCACGCTCTGGAAACACCATATATTTT
CDR3 protein: CASSFESRSGNTIYF

clone size: -
V gene: TRBV7-8
D gene: -
J gene: TRBJ2-5
CDR3 DNA: TGTGCCAGCAGCTTAGCGCTCGAGGAGACCCAGTACTTC
CDR3 protein: CASSLALEETQYF

clone size: few
V gene: TRBV5-1
D gene: TRBD1
J gene: TRBJ1-5
CDR3 DNA: TGCGCCATTAGACAGGGGAAATTTAGCAATCAGCCCCAGCATTTT
CDR3 protein: CAIRQGKFSNQPQHF

clone size: -
V gene: TRBV15
D gene: TRBD2
J gene: TRBJ2-5
CDR3 DNA: TGTGCCACCAGCGCGAAGACTAGCGGGGGGGCCATGGAGACCCAGTACTTC
CDR3 protein: CATSAKTSGGAMETQYF

clone size: few
V gene: TRBV28
D gene: -
J gene: TRBJ1-5
CDR3 DNA: TGTGCCAGCAGTTTGGACGGTGGGAATCAGCCCCAGCATTTT
CDR3 protein: CASSLDGGNQPQHF

clone size: -
V gene: TRBV25-1
D gene: TRBD1
J gene: TRBJ1-5
CDR3 DNA: TGTGCCAGCAACGAGGGGACAGGGGTCGGCCCCCAGCATTTT
CDR3 protein: CASNEGTGVGPQHF

clone size: -
V gene: TRBV6-5
D gene: -
J gene: TRBJ1-1
CDR3 DNA: TGTGCCAGCAGATCCGGGAACACTGAAGCTTTCTTT
CDR3 protein: CASRSGNTEAFF

clone size: -
V gene: TRBV5-1
D gene: -
J gene: TRBJ2-1
CDR3 DNA: TGTGCCAGCAGCTTAGACCCTTACAATGAGCAGTTCTTC
CDR3 protein: CASSLDPYNEQFF

clone size: -
V gene: TRBV2
D gene: -
J gene: TRBJ2-3
CDR3 DNA: TGTGCCAGCACAGGTAGCACAGATACGCAGTATTTT
CDR3 protein: CASTGSTDTQYF

clone size: few
V gene: TRBV12-3/TRBV12-4
D gene: -
J gene: TRBJ1-6
CDR3 DNA: TGTGCCAGCAGTCCCGGCGGAGATTCACCCCTCCACTTT
CDR3 protein: CASSPGGDSPLHF

clone size: -
V gene: TRBV10-2
D gene: TRBD2
J gene: TRBJ2-5
CDR3 DNA: TGCGCCAGCAGTGACCCAGCTAGCGGGGACGGGACCCAGTACTTC
CDR3 protein: CASSDPASGDGTQYF

clone size: few
V gene: TRBV10-3
D gene: -
J gene: TRBJ1-3
CDR3 DNA: TGTGCCATCAGTGATCCGAACCTTGGCTCTGGAAACACCATATATTTT
CDR3 protein: CAISDPNLGSGNTIYF

clone size: many
V gene: TRBV19
D gene: TRBD1
J gene: TRBJ1-4
CDR3 DNA: TGTGCCAGTAAGCCGGGACAGGATATTGAAAAACTGTTTTTT
CDR3 protein: CASKPGQDIEKLFF

clone size: -
V gene: TRBV10-3
D gene: TRBD1
J gene: TRBJ2-5
CDR3 DNA: TGTGCCACCCGGGACAGGGGGCTTCACCAAGAGACCCAGTACTTC
CDR3 protein: CATRDRGLHQETQYF

clone size: few
V gene: TRBV20-1
D gene: -
J gene: TRBJ1-1
CDR3 DNA: TGCAGTGCTAGAATCGCAGGGGAAGCGAACACTGAAGCTTTCTTT
CDR3 protein: CSARIAGEANTEAFF

clone size: -
V gene: TRBV9
D gene: -
J gene: TRBJ1-6
CDR3 DNA: TGTGCCAGCAGCGTAGAAGGGGGGATGAATTCACCCCTCCACTTT
CDR3 protein: CASSVEGGMNSPLHF